One sample yielded the 5 T cell receptor beta chains listed below, sequenced in a study of T cell repertoires in cytomegalovirus infection. TCRdb reprocessed the reads via MiXCR and lists one record per CDR3 protein. Of tens of thousands of distinct CDR3 sequences in the sample, 20% to 25% are singletons; the top ten hold 64%. Their target antigens are unknown. This specimen consisted of CD8+ T cells from cultured PBMCs, obtained from culture after CMV antigen stimulation. All receptors come from a human donor in good health (CMV status not recorded). Some clones in this sample may be carry-over from other donors' samples.

There are a few counts of this clonotype. Possible read error: a much larger clone is one base away. The chain joins TRBV2 to TRBJ2-3, with D possibly TRBD1 on 5 matching bases. Germline V gene data show CDR1 as SNHLY and CDR2 as FYNNEI. Trimming pared 2 bases from V and 5 bases from J, leaving 8 bases between. The CDR3 is 13 residues long. This CDR3 is CASSEWGIDTQYF. The CDR3 DNA reads as TGTGCCAGCAGTGAATGGGGCATAGATACGCAGTATTTT.

A word on this clonotype: The junction departs from the called germline gene at one end, perhaps through a read error. This rearrangement joins TRBV11-2 to TRBJ1-2; D is perhaps TRBD1 (6 bases). There are 14 residues in the CDR3. From germline, CDR1 is SGHAT and CDR2 FQNNGV. The CDR3 DNA is TGTGCCAGCAGCTTAGGCCCGAACAGGGAGAGGGACATCTTC. Its protein is CASSLGPNRERDIF.

This clonotype was observed a few times. The CDR3, as DNA: TGTGCCACCAGCCACTCGGGACTAGAATACAATGAGCAGTTCTTC. Translation: CATSHSGLEYNEQFF. This chain joins TRBV15 and TRBJ2-1, with 8 bases that match TRBD2. The CDR3 consists of 15 residues. V lost 5 bases, J lost 4 bases, and 7 bases stayed unmatched. Germline V gene sequence: CDR1 LNHNV, CDR2 YYDKDF (reference sequence).

The sample holds a few counts of this clonotype. This chain connects TRBV5-1 to TRBJ2-1, with 9 bases aligning to TRBD2. V shed 4 bases, J shed 6 bases, and the junction held 11 bases outside the gene matches. The CDR3 spans 16 residues. The germline CDR1 and CDR2 sequences are SGHRS and YFSETQ. The CDR3 loop reads CASSPRLAEHPNEQFF. Written as DNA, the CDR3 is TGCGCCAGCAGCCCCCGACTAGCGGAACACCCCAATGAGCAGTTCTTC.

This clonotype was recorded a few times. The V gene is TRBV5-1, the J gene TRBJ2-1, with 7 bases that match TRBD1. This CDR3 is 16 amino acids long. V dropped 3 bases and J dropped 2; count of bases not matched to a gene: 8. CDR1 is SGHRS, CDR2 YFSETQ, per germline. CDR3 nucleotides: TGCGCCAGCAGCTCCCGACAGGGCATCCCCTACAATGAGCAGTTCTTC. Translating it yields CASSSRQGIPYNEQFF.